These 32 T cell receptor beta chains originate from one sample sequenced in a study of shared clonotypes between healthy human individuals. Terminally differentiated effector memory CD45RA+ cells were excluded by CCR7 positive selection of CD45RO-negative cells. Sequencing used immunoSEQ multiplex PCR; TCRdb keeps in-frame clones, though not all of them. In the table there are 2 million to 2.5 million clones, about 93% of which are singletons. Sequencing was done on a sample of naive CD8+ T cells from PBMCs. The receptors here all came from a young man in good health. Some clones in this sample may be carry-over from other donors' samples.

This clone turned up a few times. This chain's CDR3 is CASSVNQPQHF. The CDR3 DNA follows: TGTGCCAGCAGTGTTAATCAGCCCCAGCATTTT. V and J are TRBV2 and TRBJ1-5; D is undetermined. The V gene lost 4 bases and the J gene lost 4 bases, with 2 bases spanning the gap. The CDR3 contains 11 residues. Germline V gives CDR1 SNHLY, CDR2 FYNNEI.

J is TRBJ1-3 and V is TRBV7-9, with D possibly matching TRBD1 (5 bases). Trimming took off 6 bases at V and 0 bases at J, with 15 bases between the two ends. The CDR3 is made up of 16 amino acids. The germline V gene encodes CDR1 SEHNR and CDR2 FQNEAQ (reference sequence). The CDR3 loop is CASRLAGDGSGNTIYF. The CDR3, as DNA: TGTGCCAGCAGACTAGCCGGGGACGGCTCTGGAAACACCATATATTTT.

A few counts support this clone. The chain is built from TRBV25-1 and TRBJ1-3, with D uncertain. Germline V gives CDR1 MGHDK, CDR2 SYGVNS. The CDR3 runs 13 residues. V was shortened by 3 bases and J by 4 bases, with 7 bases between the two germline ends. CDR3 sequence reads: CASSDGNGNTIYF. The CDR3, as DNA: TGTGCCAGCAGTGATGGGAACGGAAACACCATATATTTT.

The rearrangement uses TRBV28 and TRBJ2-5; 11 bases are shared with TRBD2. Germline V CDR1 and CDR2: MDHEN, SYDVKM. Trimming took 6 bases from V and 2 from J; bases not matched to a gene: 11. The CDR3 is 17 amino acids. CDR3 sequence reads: CASRPGLAEGLQETQYF. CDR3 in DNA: TGTGCCAGCAGGCCGGGACTAGCGGAGGGCCTGCAAGAGACCCAGTACTTC.

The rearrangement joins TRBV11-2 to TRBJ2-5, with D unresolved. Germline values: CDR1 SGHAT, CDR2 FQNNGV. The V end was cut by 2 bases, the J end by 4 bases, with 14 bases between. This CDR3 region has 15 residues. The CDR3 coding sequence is TGTGCCAGCAGCTTAATCCGCGCCAGAGGAGAGACCCAGTACTTC. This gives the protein CASSLIRARGETQYF.

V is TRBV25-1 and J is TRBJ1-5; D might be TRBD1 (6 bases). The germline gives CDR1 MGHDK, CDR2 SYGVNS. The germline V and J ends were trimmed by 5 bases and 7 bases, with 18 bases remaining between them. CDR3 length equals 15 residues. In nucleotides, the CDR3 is TGTGCCAGCAGTCCCCAATCGGCAGGGGAACAGCCCCAGCATTTT. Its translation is CASSPQSAGEQPQHF.

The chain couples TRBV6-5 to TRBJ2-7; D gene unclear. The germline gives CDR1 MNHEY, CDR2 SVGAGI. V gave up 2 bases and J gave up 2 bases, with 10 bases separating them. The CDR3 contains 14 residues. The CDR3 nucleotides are TGTGCCAGCAGTTACCCGCGTCAGCCCTACGAGCAGTACTTC. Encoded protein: CASSYPRQPYEQYF.

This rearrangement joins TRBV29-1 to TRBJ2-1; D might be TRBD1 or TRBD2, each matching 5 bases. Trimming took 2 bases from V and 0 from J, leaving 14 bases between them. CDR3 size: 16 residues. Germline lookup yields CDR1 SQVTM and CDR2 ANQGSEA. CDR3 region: CSVELDGASSYNEQFF. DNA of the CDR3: TGCAGCGTTGAACTCGACGGGGCAAGCTCCTACAATGAGCAGTTCTTC.

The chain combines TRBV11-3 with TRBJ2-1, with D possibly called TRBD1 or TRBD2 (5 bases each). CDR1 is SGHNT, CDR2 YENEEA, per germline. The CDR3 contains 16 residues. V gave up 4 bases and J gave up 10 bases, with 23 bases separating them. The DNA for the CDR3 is TGTGCCAGCAGCTCAAAAGGCGTCGGGGCCACCGAAGAGCAGTTCTTC. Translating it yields CASSSKGVGATEEQFF.

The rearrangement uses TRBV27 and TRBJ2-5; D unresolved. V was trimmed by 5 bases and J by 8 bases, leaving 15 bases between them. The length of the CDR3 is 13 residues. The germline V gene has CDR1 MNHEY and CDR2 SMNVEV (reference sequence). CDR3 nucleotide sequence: TGTGCCAGCAGTCCCTACAACTCCGAAACCCAGTACTTC. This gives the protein CASSPYNSETQYF.

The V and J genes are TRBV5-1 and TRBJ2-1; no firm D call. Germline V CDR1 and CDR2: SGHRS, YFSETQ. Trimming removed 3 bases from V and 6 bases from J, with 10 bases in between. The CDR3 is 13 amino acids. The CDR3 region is CASSSASANEQFF. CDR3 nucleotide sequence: TGCGCCAGCAGCTCGGCCTCAGCCAATGAGCAGTTCTTC.

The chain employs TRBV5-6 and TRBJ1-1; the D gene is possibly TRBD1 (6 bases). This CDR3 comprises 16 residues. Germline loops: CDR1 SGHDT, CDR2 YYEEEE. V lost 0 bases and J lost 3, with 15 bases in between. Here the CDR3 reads CASSLGGGWLDTEAFF. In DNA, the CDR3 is TGTGCCAGCAGCTTGGGTGGGGGCTGGTTGGACACTGAAGCTTTCTTT.

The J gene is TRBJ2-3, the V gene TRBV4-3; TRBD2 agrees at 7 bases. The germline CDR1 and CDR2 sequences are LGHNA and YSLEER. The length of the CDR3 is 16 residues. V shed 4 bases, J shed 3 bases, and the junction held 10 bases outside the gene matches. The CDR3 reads CASSPITGRETDTQYF. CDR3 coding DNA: TGCGCCAGCAGCCCAATTACGGGGAGGGAGACAGATACGCAGTATTTT.

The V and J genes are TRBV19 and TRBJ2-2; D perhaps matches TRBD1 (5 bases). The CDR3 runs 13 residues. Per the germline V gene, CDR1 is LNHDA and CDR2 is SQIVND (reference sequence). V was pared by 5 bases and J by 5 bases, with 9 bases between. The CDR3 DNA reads TGTGCCAGTAGTGTAAAGGGGACCGGGGAGCTGTTTTTT. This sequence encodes CASSVKGTGELFF.

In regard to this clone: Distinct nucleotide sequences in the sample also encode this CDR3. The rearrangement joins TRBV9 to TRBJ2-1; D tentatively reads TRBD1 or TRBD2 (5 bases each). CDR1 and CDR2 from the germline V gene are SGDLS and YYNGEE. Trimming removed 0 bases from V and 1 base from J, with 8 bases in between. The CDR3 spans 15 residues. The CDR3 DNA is TGTGCCAGCAGCGTAGTGGGGGAATCCTACAATGAGCAGTTCTTC. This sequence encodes CASSVVGESYNEQFF.

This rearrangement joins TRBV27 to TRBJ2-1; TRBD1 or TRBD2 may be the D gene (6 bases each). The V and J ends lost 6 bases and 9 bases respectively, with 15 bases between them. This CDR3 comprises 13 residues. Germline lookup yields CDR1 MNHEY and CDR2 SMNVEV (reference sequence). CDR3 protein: CASRYDSGAEQFF. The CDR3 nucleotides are TGTGCCAGCAGATACGATTCGGGGGCTGAGCAGTTCTTC.

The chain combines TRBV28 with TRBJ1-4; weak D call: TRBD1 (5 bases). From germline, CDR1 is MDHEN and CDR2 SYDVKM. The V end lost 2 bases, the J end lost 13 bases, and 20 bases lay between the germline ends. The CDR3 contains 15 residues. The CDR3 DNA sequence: TGTGCCAGCAGTTTACCGCCCCAGGGTTTGGGGGTACTGTTTTTT. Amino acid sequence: CASSLPPQGLGVLFF.

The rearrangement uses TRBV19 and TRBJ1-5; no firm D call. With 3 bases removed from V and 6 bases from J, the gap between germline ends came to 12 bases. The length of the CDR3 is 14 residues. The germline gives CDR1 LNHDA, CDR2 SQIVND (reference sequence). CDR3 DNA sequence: TGTGCCAGTAGTATTTCCGGCGGGCCTCAGCCCCAGCATTTT. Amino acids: CASSISGGPQPQHF.

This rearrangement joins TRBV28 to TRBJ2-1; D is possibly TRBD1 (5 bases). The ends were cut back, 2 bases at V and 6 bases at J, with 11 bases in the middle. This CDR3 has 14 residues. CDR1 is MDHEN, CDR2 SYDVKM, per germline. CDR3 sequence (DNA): TGTGCCAGCAGTTTAACCAGGGCCGGCAATGAGCAGTTCTTC. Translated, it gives CASSLTRAGNEQFF.

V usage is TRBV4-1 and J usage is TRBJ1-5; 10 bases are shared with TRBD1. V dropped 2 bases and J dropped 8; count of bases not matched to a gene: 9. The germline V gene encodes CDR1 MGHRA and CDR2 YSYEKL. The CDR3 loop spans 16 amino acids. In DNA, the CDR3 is TGCGCCAGCAGCCAATCTCCGGGACAGGGGAGAAAGCCCCAGCATTTT. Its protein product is CASSQSPGQGRKPQHF.

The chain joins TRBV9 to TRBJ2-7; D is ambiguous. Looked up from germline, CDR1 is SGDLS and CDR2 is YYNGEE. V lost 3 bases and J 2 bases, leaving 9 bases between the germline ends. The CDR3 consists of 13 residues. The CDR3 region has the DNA TGTGCCAGCAGCGCGGATGACCCCTACGAGCAGTACTTC. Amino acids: CASSADDPYEQYF.

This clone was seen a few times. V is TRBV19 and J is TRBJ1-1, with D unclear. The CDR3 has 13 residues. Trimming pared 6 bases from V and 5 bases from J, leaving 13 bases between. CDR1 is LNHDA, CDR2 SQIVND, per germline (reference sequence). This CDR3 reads CASRASGLTEAFF. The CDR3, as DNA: TGTGCCAGTAGGGCCAGCGGACTTACTGAAGCTTTCTTT.

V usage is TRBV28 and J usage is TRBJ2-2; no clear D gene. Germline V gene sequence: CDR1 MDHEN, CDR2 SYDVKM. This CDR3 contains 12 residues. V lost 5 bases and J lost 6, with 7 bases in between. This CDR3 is CASSPAPGELFF. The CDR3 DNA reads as TGTGCCAGCAGTCCAGCGCCCGGGGAGCTGTTTTTT.

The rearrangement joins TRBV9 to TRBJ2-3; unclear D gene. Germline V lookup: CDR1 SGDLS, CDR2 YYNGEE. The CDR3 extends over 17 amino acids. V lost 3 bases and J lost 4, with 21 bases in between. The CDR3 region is CASSASISFPPPDTQYF. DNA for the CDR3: TGTGCCAGCAGCGCAAGCATATCATTCCCTCCCCCAGATACGCAGTATTTT.

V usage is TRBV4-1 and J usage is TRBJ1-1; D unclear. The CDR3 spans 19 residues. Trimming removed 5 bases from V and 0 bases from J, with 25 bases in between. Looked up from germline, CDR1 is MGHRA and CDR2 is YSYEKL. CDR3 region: CASSISRDQIGMMNTEAFF. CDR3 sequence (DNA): TGCGCCAGCAGCATATCACGGGATCAAATCGGGATGATGAACACTGAAGCTTTCTTT.

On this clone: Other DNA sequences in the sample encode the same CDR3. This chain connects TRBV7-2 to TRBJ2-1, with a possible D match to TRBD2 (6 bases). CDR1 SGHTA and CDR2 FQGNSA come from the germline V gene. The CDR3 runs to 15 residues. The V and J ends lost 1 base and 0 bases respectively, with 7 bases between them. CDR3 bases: TGTGCCAGCAGCTTAGTCGGGGGCTCCTACAATGAGCAGTTCTTC. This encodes CASSLVGGSYNEQFF.

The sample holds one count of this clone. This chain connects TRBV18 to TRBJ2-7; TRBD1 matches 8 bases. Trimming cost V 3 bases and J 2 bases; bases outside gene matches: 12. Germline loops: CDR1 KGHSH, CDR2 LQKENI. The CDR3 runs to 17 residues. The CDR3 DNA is TGTGCCAGCTCACCCCGGGGAGCGGCAGGGGGCACCTACGAGCAGTACTTC. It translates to CASSPRGAAGGTYEQYF.

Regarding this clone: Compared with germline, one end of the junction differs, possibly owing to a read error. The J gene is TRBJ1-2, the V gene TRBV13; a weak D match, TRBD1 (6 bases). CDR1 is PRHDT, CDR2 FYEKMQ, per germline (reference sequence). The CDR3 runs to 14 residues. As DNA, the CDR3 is TGCGCCAGCAGCCAACAGGGATTAGACTATGGCTACACCTTC. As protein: CASSQQGLDYGYTF.

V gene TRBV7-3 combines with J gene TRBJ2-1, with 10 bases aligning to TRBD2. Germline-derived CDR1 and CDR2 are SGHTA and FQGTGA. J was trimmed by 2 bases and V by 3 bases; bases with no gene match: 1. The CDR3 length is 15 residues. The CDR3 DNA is TGTGCCAGCAGCTTGGGACTAGCGCCCTACAATGAGCAGTTCTTC. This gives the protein CASSLGLAPYNEQFF.

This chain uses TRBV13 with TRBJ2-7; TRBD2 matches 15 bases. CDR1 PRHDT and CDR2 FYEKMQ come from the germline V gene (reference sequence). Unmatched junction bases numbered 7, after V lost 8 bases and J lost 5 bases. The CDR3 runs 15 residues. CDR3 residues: CASVLRTSGGDEQYF. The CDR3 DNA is TGTGCCAGCGTCCTTCGGACTAGCGGGGGGGACGAGCAGTACTTC.

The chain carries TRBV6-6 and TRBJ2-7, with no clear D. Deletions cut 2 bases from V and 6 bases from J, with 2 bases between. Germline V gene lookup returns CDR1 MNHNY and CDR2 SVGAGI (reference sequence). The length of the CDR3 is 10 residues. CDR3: CASSYGEQYF. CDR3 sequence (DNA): TGTGCCAGCAGTTACGGCGAGCAGTACTTC.

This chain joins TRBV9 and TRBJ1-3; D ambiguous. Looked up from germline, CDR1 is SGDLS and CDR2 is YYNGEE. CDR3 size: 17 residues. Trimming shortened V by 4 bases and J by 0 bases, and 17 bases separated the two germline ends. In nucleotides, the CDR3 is TGTGCCAGCAGCTCACCGGACGTCCCACTCTCTGGAAACACCATATATTTT. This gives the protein CASSSPDVPLSGNTIYF.